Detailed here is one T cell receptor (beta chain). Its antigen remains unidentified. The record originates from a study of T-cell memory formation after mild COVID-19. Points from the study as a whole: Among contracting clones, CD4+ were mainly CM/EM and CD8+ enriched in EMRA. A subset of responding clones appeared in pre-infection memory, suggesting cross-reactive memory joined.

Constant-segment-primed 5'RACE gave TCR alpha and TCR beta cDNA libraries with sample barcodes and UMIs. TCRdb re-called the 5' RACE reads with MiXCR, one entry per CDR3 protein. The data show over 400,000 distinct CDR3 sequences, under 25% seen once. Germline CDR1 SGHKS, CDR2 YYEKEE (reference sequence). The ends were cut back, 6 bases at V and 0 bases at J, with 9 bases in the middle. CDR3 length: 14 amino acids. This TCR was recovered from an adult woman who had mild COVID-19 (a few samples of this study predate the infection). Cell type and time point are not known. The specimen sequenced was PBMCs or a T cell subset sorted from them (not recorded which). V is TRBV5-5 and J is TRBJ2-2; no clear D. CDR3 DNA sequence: TGTGCCAGCACCGACATAACGAACACCGGGGAGCTGTTTTTT. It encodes CASTDITNTGELFF.